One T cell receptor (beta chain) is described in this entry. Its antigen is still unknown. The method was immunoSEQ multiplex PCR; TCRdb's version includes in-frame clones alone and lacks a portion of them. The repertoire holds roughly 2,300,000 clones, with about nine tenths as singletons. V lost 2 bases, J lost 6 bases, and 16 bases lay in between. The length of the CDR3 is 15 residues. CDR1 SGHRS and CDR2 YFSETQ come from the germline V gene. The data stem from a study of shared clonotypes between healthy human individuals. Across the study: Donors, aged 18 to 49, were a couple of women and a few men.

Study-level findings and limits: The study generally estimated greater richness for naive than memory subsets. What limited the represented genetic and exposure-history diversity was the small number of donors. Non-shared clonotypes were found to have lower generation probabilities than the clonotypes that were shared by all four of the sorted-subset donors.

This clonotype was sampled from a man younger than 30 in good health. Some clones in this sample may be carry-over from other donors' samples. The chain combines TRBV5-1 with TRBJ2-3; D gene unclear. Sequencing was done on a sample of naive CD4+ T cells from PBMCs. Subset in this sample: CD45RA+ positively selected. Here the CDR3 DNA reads TGCGCCAGCAGCTTCACTCCCTCACCCCCGGATACGCAGTATTTT. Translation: CASSFTPSPPDTQYF.